This T cell receptor (beta chain) was profiled in a study of cytomegalovirus exposure and HLA in healthy donors. Study details: The use of the same platform for the 100 to 150 validation repertoires and the approximately 690 first-cohort repertoires was reported by a later analysis. General study findings and limits: Cytomegalovirus association was assigned to 150 to 200 TCR beta chains.

In regard to this clone: What it binds is not known.

V dropped 2 bases and J dropped 4 bases, with 12 bases sitting between them. Germline values: CDR1 SGHVS, CDR2 FQNEAQ. The CDR3 sequence is 15 residues long. Sequenced by immunoSEQ multiplex PCR; TCRdb stores in-frame clones only, minus some. This sample carries roughly 150,000 clones, 90% to 97% of them seen once, and the ten largest clones take approximately 0.97%. The chain employs TRBV7-8 and TRBJ1-3; no reliable D call. The TCR originated in a woman aged 18 to 35 in good health and CMV-seronegative. Sequences were obtained from PBMCs. The CDR3 spells CASSLPEGTGNTIYF. The CDR3 DNA reads as TGTGCCAGCAGCTTACCTGAGGGCACGGGAAACACCATATATTTT.